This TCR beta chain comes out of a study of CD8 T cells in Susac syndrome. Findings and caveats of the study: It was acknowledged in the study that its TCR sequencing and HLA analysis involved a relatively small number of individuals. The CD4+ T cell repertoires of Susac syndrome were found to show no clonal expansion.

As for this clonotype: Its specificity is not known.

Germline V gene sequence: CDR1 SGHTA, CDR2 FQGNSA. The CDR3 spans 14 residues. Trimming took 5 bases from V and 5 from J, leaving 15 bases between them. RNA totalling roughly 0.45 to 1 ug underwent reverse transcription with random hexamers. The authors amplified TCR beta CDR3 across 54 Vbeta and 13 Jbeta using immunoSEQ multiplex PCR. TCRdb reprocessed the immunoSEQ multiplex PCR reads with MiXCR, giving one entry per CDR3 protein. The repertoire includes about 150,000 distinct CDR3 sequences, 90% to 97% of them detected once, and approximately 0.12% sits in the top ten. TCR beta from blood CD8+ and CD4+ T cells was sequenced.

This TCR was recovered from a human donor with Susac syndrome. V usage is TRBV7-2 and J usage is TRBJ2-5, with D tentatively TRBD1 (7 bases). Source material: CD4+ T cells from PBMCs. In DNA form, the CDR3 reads TGTGCCAGCAGCAAGCGGAGGGGGCCGGAGACCCAGTACTTC. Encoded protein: CASSKRRGPETQYF.